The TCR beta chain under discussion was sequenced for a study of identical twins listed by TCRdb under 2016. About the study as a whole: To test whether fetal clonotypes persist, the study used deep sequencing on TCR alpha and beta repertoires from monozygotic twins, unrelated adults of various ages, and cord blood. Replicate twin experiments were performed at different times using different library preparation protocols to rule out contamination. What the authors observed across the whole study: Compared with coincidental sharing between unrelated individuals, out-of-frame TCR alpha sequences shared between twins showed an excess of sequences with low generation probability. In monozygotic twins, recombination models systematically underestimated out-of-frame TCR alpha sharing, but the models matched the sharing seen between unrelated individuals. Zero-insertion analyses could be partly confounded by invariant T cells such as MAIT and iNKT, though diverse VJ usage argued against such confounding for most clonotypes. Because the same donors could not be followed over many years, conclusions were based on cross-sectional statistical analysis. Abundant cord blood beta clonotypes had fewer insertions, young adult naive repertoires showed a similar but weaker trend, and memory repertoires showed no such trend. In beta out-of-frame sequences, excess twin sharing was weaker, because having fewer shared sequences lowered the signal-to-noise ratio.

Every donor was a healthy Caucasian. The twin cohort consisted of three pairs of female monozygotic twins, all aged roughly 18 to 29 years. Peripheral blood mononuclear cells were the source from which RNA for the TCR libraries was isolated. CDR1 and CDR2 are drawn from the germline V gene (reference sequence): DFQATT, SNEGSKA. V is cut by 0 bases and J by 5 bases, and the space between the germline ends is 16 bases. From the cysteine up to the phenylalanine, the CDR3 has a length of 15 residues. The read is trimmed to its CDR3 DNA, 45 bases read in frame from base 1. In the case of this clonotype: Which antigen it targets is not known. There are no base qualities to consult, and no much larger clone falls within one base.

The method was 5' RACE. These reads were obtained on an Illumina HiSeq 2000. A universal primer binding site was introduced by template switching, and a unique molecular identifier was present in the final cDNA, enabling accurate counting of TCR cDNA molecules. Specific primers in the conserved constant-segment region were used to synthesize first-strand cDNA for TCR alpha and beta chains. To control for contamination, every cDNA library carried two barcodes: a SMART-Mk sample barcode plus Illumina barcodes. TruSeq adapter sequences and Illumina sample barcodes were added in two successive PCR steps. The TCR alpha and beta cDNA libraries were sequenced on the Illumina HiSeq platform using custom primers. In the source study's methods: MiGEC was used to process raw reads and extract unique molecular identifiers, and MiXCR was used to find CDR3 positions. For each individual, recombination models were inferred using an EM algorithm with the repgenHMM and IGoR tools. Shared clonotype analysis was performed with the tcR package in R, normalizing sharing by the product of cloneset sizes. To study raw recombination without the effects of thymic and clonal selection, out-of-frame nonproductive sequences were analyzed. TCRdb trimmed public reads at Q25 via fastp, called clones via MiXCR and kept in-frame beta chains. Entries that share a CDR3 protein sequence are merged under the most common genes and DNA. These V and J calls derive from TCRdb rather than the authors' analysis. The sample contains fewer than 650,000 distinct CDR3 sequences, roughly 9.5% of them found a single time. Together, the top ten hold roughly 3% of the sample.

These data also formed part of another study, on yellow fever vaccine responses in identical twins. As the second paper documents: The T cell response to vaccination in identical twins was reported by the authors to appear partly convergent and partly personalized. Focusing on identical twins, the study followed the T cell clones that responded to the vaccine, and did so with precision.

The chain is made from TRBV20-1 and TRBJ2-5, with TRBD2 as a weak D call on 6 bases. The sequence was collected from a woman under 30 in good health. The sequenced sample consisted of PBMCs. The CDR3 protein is CSAREGVGRGETQYF. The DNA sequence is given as TGCAGTGCTAGAGAAGGAGTAGGGCGGGGCGAGACCCAGTACTTC.